A single sample gave rise to the 2 T cell receptor beta chains below, sequenced in a study of T cell changes during pregnancy in multiple sclerosis (dated by TCRdb to between 2018 and 2020). Library preparation used the immunoSEQ multiplex PCR assay. TCRdb limited this immuneACCESS table to in-frame rearrangements with V and J called. A share of clones is missing; checked studies link under half to unresolved V genes, and the rest is unexplained. This sample lists tens of thousands of clones; around 86% were detected once. The ten largest make up more than 7.5% of the sample. The sequencing used CD8+ T cells from peripheral blood mononuclear cells, collected in the first trimester of pregnancy. Receptor source: a female donor in good health, enrolled as a control in a pregnancy study.

In this sample, this clone turned up a few times. This sequence joins TRBV4-2 and TRBJ1-4; 7 nucleotides align to TRBD1. V lost 4 bases to trimming and J lost 5 bases; unmatched junction nucleotides: 4. Germline loops: CDR1 LGHNA, CDR2 YNFKEQ. The CDR3 has 14 residues. The CDR3 DNA is TGTGCCAGCAGCCTCGGACAGGAAAATGAAAAACTGTTTTTT. It encodes CASSLGQENEKLFF.

In nucleotides, the CDR3 is TGTGCCAGCAGTTTTACCTCGGTCCCCGGGACAGGGGTCCCAACCGGGGTTGAAGCTTTCTTT. It yields the protein CASSFTSVPGTGVPTGVEAFF. The V call is TRBV28, the J call TRBJ1-1; 10 bases agree with TRBD1. The CDR3 spans 21 residues. J gave up 7 bases and V 3 bases, and 26 bases lay outside the gene matches. Germline V gene sequence: CDR1 MDHEN, CDR2 SYDVKM.